This T cell receptor (beta chain) was retrieved from a study of T cells in Graves' hyperthyroidism and ophthalmopathy. The wider study: Specimen type is peripheral blood, collected at initial diagnosis prior to any treatment.

The V and J ends lost 2 bases and 1 base respectively, with 8 bases between them. CDR1 MNHEY and CDR2 SVGAGI come from the germline V gene. CDR3 length: 14 amino acids. This clonotype was seen a few times. What it binds is unknown. The study, taken as a whole, reports: Blood samples included most of the expanded thyroid clonotypes exceeding 0.001.

Researchers took RNA transcripts and amplified the TCR beta CDR3 regions from them. The primer set for the first-round RT-PCR of the TCR CDR3 was HTBI. MiXCR, run by TCRdb on the multiplex PCR reads, gives a single entry per CDR3 protein. There are roughly 840,000 distinct CDR3 sequences in the sample; approximately 40% occur only once, and 7% to 10% lies in the top ten. The sequence derives from a man aged 18 to 29 with Graves' hyperthyroidism. The chain has TRBV6-5 and TRBJ1-1; D is uncertain. Material for sequencing was blood. In DNA form, the CDR3 reads TGTGCCAGCAGTTACCGACTGGAGAACACTGAAGCTTTCTTT. It codes for CASSYRLENTEAFF.